Listed below are T cell receptor beta chains from one sample, sequenced in a study of blood T cell repertoires in COVID-19. Profiled with immunoSEQ multiplex PCR; TCRdb holds only in-frame clones, not every one. The sample consists of 300,000 to 350,000 clones, roughly nine tenths of them appearing once. The sample comprised peripheral blood. The receptor set was obtained from a woman aged 55-69 years with COVID-19, enrolled during active disease. CDR3s include the opening cysteine and the closing phenylalanine or tryptophan. The D gene is left open where the match is weak. Not all rows give a size; the values are once, few, many and, for expanded clones, a class.

j_call: TRBJ2-3; d_call: TRBD2; v_call: TRBV5-1; cdr3_length: 15; clone_size: -; cdr3_nt: TGCGCCAGCAGCGGAGGACTAGCCAGGACAGATACGCAGTATTTT; cdr3_aa: CASSGGLARTDTQYF
j_call: TRBJ1-6; d_call: TRBD1; v_call: TRBV5-1; cdr3_length: 15; clone_size: -; cdr3_nt: TGCGCCAGCAGCTTGCCGACAGGGGGCAATTCACCCCTCCACTTT; cdr3_aa: CASSLPTGGNSPLHF
j_call: TRBJ1-1; d_call: TRBD1; v_call: TRBV29-1; cdr3_length: 13; clone_size: few; cdr3_nt: TGCAGCGGCCAGGGGGCGCCGAACACTGAAGCTTTCTTT; cdr3_aa: CSGQGAPNTEAFF
j_call: TRBJ2-2; d_call: -; v_call: TRBV2; cdr3_length: 13; clone_size: many; cdr3_nt: TGTGCCAGCAGTACAGGGAGCACCGGGGAGCTGTTTTTT; cdr3_aa: CASSTGSTGELFF
j_call: TRBJ1-1; d_call: -; v_call: TRBV6-5; cdr3_length: 12; clone_size: -; cdr3_nt: TGTGCCAGCACGAGGGTGAACACTGAAGCTTTCTTT; cdr3_aa: CASTRVNTEAFF
j_call: TRBJ1-6; d_call: -; v_call: TRBV7-2; cdr3_length: 13; clone_size: -; cdr3_nt: TGTGCCAGCAGCGGTACAGGGAATTCACCCCTCCACTTT; cdr3_aa: CASSGTGNSPLHF
j_call: TRBJ1-1; d_call: TRBD1; v_call: TRBV29-1; cdr3_length: 15; clone_size: -; cdr3_nt: TGCAGCGTCGGTGGTACAGGGGGTAAATACACTGAAGCTTTCTTT; cdr3_aa: CSVGGTGGKYTEAFF
j_call: TRBJ2-7; d_call: TRBD1; v_call: TRBV28; cdr3_length: 15; clone_size: -; cdr3_nt: TGTGCCAGCAGGTACCCGGGACAGGGGATAGGCGAGCAGTACTTC; cdr3_aa: CASRYPGQGIGEQYF
j_call: TRBJ2-2; d_call: -; v_call: TRBV29-1; cdr3_length: 14; clone_size: -; cdr3_nt: TGCAGCGTTGGCCCCAGGGGCGCGCCCGGGGAGCTGTTTTTT; cdr3_aa: CSVGPRGAPGELFF
j_call: TRBJ1-2; d_call: TRBD1; v_call: TRBV5-1; cdr3_length: 14; clone_size: -; cdr3_nt: TGCGCCAGCAGCTTGGAGGGGGCAAACTATGGCTACACCTTC; cdr3_aa: CASSLEGANYGYTF
j_call: TRBJ1-1; d_call: TRBD1; v_call: TRBV6-5; cdr3_length: 14; clone_size: -; cdr3_nt: TGTGCCAGCAGGACGGACAGGGGGGGCACTGAAGCTTTCTTT; cdr3_aa: CASRTDRGGTEAFF
j_call: TRBJ1-1; d_call: -; v_call: TRBV10-1; cdr3_length: 13; clone_size: -; cdr3_nt: TGCGCCAGCAGCGAAGGAGGATGGCCAATGGCTTTCTTT; cdr3_aa: CASSEGGWPMAFF
j_call: TRBJ1-1; d_call: TRBD1; v_call: TRBV2; cdr3_length: 14; clone_size: -; cdr3_nt: TGTGCCAGCAGACGACAGGGGATAAGGACTGAAGCTTTCTTT; cdr3_aa: CASRRQGIRTEAFF
j_call: TRBJ2-5; d_call: TRBD1; v_call: TRBV29-1; cdr3_length: 14; clone_size: once; cdr3_nt: TGCAGCGTTGTATTAGGACAGGGGGGAGAGACCCAGTACTTC; cdr3_aa: CSVVLGQGGETQYF
j_call: TRBJ1-1; d_call: -; v_call: TRBV7-8; cdr3_length: 15; clone_size: -; cdr3_nt: TGTGCCAGCAGCTTAGTTCAGGGGATGAACACTGAAGCTTTCTTT; cdr3_aa: CASSLVQGMNTEAFF
j_call: TRBJ2-7; d_call: -; v_call: TRBV6-5; cdr3_length: 12; clone_size: -; cdr3_nt: TGTGCCAGCAGCCCAACTACCTACGAGCAGTACTTC; cdr3_aa: CASSPTTYEQYF
j_call: TRBJ2-1; d_call: TRBD1; v_call: TRBV10-3; cdr3_length: 14; clone_size: -; cdr3_nt: TGTGCCATCAGGCCGGGACAGGGAAACAATGAGCAGTTCTTC; cdr3_aa: CAIRPGQGNNEQFF
j_call: TRBJ2-3; d_call: -; v_call: TRBV29-1; cdr3_length: 12; clone_size: -; cdr3_nt: TGCAGCGTTGATAGGGGCTCAGATACGCAGTATTTT; cdr3_aa: CSVDRGSDTQYF
j_call: TRBJ1-1; d_call: TRBD1; v_call: TRBV5-1; cdr3_length: 13; clone_size: -; cdr3_nt: TGCGCCAGCAGCGGGACAGGGAGCACTGAAGCTTTCTTT; cdr3_aa: CASSGTGSTEAFF
j_call: TRBJ1-2; d_call: TRBD1; v_call: TRBV29-1; cdr3_length: 13; clone_size: -; cdr3_nt: TGCAGCGTTGAGACAGGGGGCGCATTAAGCTACACCTTC; cdr3_aa: CSVETGGALSYTF
j_call: TRBJ1-1; d_call: -; v_call: TRBV6-6; cdr3_length: 13; clone_size: -; cdr3_nt: TGTGCCGGGGTCAGGGATATGAACACTGAAGCTTTCTTT; cdr3_aa: CAGVRDMNTEAFF
j_call: TRBJ1-4; d_call: TRBD1; v_call: TRBV7-8; cdr3_length: 15; clone_size: -; cdr3_nt: TGTGCCAGCAGCTTACGGACAGGCCCTAATGAAAAACTGTTTTTT; cdr3_aa: CASSLRTGPNEKLFF
j_call: TRBJ1-2; d_call: -; v_call: TRBV7-2; cdr3_length: 13; clone_size: few; cdr3_nt: TGTGCCAGCAGCTTCACAGCTAACTATGGCTACACCTTC; cdr3_aa: CASSFTANYGYTF
j_call: TRBJ1-1; d_call: -; v_call: TRBV15; cdr3_length: 14; clone_size: -; cdr3_nt: TGTGCCACCAGCAGAGACAGAATGAACACTGAAGCTTTCTTT; cdr3_aa: CATSRDRMNTEAFF
j_call: TRBJ2-1; d_call: TRBD1; v_call: TRBV6-6; cdr3_length: 14; clone_size: -; cdr3_nt: TGTGCCAGCAGTTACGGGACAGGAAACAATGAGCAGTTCTTC; cdr3_aa: CASSYGTGNNEQFF
j_call: TRBJ1-4; d_call: -; v_call: TRBV7-2; cdr3_length: 14; clone_size: once; cdr3_nt: TGTGCCAGCAGCTTATCAGGGATTAATGAAAAACTGTTTTTT; cdr3_aa: CASSLSGINEKLFF
j_call: TRBJ1-2; d_call: -; v_call: TRBV30; cdr3_length: 15; clone_size: -; cdr3_nt: TGTGCCTGGAGTTTGCCGGGACACCTGGTCTATGGCTACACCTTC; cdr3_aa: CAWSLPGHLVYGYTF
j_call: TRBJ1-5; d_call: TRBD1; v_call: TRBV19; cdr3_length: 16; clone_size: once; cdr3_nt: TGTGCCAGTAGTACAAGACAGGGGAGGGTTGGTCAGCCCCAGCATTTT; cdr3_aa: CASSTRQGRVGQPQHF
j_call: TRBJ1-2; d_call: TRBD1; v_call: TRBV5-4; cdr3_length: 18; clone_size: -; cdr3_nt: TGTGCCAGCAGCGGGGACAGGTATTTGGGGGTAGTTAACTATGGCTACACCTTC; cdr3_aa: CASSGDRYLGVVNYGYTF
j_call: TRBJ2-3; d_call: -; v_call: TRBV29-1; cdr3_length: 9; clone_size: -; cdr3_nt: TGCAGACCGCAGGATACGCAGTATTTT; cdr3_aa: CRPQDTQYF
j_call: TRBJ2-7; d_call: -; v_call: TRBV9; cdr3_length: 12; clone_size: -; cdr3_nt: TGTGCCAGCAGCACCCAGGGGAACGAGCAGTACTTC; cdr3_aa: CASSTQGNEQYF
j_call: TRBJ1-5; d_call: TRBD1; v_call: TRBV6-5; cdr3_length: 15; clone_size: -; cdr3_nt: TGTGCCAGCAGTCGGGACAGGGGGTCCAATCAGCCCCAGCATTTT; cdr3_aa: CASSRDRGSNQPQHF
j_call: TRBJ1-5; d_call: -; v_call: TRBV27; cdr3_length: 15; clone_size: -; cdr3_nt: TGTGCCAGCAGTTTGGGGCTGCTTAGCAATCAGCCCCAGCATTTT; cdr3_aa: CASSLGLLSNQPQHF
j_call: TRBJ2-5; d_call: -; v_call: TRBV9; cdr3_length: 14; clone_size: few; cdr3_nt: TGTGCCAGCAGCGCGGAGGAACGGGAAGAGACCCAGTACTTC; cdr3_aa: CASSAEEREETQYF
j_call: TRBJ1-4; d_call: TRBD1; v_call: TRBV5-4; cdr3_length: 16; clone_size: -; cdr3_nt: TGTGCCAGCAGCTTAGGGGGACAGTCAACTAATGAAAAACTGTTTTTT; cdr3_aa: CASSLGGQSTNEKLFF
j_call: TRBJ1-2; d_call: TRBD1; v_call: TRBV19; cdr3_length: 17; clone_size: -; cdr3_nt: TGTGCCAGTAGCCAAGCCCGATCCTCGACAGGGTACTATGGCTACACCTTC; cdr3_aa: CASSQARSSTGYYGYTF
j_call: TRBJ1-4; d_call: -; v_call: TRBV4-1; cdr3_length: 16; clone_size: -; cdr3_nt: TGCGCCAGCAGCCAAGATCTGGACACCAGAGGAGAAAAACTGTTTTTT; cdr3_aa: CASSQDLDTRGEKLFF
j_call: TRBJ2-5; d_call: TRBD1; v_call: TRBV29-1; cdr3_length: 13; clone_size: -; cdr3_nt: TGCAGCTTAAACAGGGGATCCCAAGAGACCCAGTACTTC; cdr3_aa: CSLNRGSQETQYF
j_call: TRBJ2-5; d_call: TRBD1; v_call: TRBV5-4; cdr3_length: 14; clone_size: -; cdr3_nt: TGTGCCAGCAGGAGGACAGGGGACGGAGAGACCCAGTACTTC; cdr3_aa: CASRRTGDGETQYF
j_call: TRBJ2-5; d_call: -; v_call: TRBV5-1; cdr3_length: 13; clone_size: -; cdr3_nt: TGCGCCAGCAGCTTGCATGTCGGCGGGACCCAGTACTTC; cdr3_aa: CASSLHVGGTQYF
j_call: TRBJ2-1; d_call: TRBD1; v_call: TRBV14; cdr3_length: 18; clone_size: -; cdr3_nt: TGTGCCAGCAGCCAATCCCAGGACAGGGGCTACTACTACAATGAGCAGTTCTTC; cdr3_aa: CASSQSQDRGYYYNEQFF
j_call: TRBJ1-1; d_call: -; v_call: TRBV6-5; cdr3_length: 14; clone_size: -; cdr3_nt: TGTGCCAGCCGGCAGGGAATTTTGAACACTGAAGCTTTCTTT; cdr3_aa: CASRQGILNTEAFF
j_call: TRBJ1-1; d_call: -; v_call: TRBV6-1; cdr3_length: 15; clone_size: -; cdr3_nt: TGTGCCAGCAGTGACCGTAGTAGGAGGGACACTGAAGCTTTCTTT; cdr3_aa: CASSDRSRRDTEAFF
j_call: TRBJ2-7; d_call: TRBD2; v_call: TRBV7-9; cdr3_length: 18; clone_size: -; cdr3_nt: TGTGCCAGCAGCTATCGCCTAACTAGCGGGGCCTTCTCCTACGAGCAGTACTTC; cdr3_aa: CASSYRLTSGAFSYEQYF
j_call: TRBJ2-7; d_call: TRBD1; v_call: TRBV9; cdr3_length: 16; clone_size: -; cdr3_nt: TGTGCCAGCAGCGGGGAAGGACAGGGGGTCTCCTACGAGCAGTACTTC; cdr3_aa: CASSGEGQGVSYEQYF
j_call: TRBJ1-2; d_call: -; v_call: TRBV19; cdr3_length: 13; clone_size: -; cdr3_nt: TGTGCCAGTAGTATAGGACAGCTCTATGGCTACACCTTC; cdr3_aa: CASSIGQLYGYTF
j_call: TRBJ1-5; d_call: -; v_call: TRBV24-1; cdr3_length: 13; clone_size: -; cdr3_nt: TGTGCCACCAGTGGGGGCTCCAATCAGCCCCAGCATTTT; cdr3_aa: CATSGGSNQPQHF
j_call: TRBJ2-1; d_call: TRBD1; v_call: TRBV19; cdr3_length: 18; clone_size: -; cdr3_nt: TGTGCCAGTAGTAGGGCCGCCGGGACAGTCAGCTCCTACAATGAGCAGTTCTTC; cdr3_aa: CASSRAAGTVSSYNEQFF
j_call: TRBJ2-3; d_call: TRBD2; v_call: TRBV7-7; cdr3_length: 16; clone_size: -; cdr3_nt: TGTGCTAGCAGCTCTGGACTAGCGGGGGGCACAGATACGCAGTATTTT; cdr3_aa: CASSSGLAGGTDTQYF
j_call: TRBJ2-5; d_call: TRBD2; v_call: TRBV6-5; cdr3_length: 14; clone_size: -; cdr3_nt: TGTGCCAGCAGTCCGCGGGGACTAAGAGAGACCCAGTACTTC; cdr3_aa: CASSPRGLRETQYF
j_call: TRBJ2-3; d_call: -; v_call: TRBV7-2; cdr3_length: 12; clone_size: -; cdr3_nt: TGTGCCAGACAGGGTTTCACAGATACGCAGTATTTT; cdr3_aa: CARQGFTDTQYF
j_call: TRBJ2-7; d_call: -; v_call: TRBV19; cdr3_length: 13; clone_size: few; cdr3_nt: TGTGCCAGTAGTACCGGACAGCACTACGAGCAGTACTTC; cdr3_aa: CASSTGQHYEQYF
j_call: TRBJ1-2; d_call: -; v_call: TRBV9; cdr3_length: 14; clone_size: -; cdr3_nt: TGTGCCAGCAGCCCCAATCCGACAGTTCCTGGCTACACCTTC; cdr3_aa: CASSPNPTVPGYTF